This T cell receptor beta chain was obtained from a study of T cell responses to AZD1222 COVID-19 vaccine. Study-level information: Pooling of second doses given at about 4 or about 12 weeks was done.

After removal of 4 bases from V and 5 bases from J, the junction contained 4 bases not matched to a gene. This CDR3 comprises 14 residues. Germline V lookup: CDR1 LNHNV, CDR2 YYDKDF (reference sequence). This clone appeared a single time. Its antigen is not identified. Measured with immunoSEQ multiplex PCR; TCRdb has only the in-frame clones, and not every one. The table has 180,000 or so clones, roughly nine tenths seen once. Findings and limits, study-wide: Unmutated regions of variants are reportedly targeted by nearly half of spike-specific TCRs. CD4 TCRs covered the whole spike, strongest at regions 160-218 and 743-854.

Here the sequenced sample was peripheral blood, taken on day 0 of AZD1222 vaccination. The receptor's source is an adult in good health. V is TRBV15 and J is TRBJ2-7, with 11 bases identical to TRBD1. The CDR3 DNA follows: TGTGCCACCAGCAAAGGACAGGGGGCCGACGAGCAGTACTTC. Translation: CATSKGQGADEQYF.